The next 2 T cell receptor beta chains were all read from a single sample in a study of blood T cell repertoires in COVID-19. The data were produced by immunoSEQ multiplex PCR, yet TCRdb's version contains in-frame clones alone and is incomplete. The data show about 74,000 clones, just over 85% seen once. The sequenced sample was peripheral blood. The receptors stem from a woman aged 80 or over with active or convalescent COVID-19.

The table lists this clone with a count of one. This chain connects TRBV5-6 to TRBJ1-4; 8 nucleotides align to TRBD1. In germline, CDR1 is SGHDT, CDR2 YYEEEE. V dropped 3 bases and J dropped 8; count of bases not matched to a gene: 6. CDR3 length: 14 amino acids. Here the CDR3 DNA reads TGTGCCAGCAGCTGGACAGGGCCGGACGAAAAACTGTTTTTT. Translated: CASSWTGPDEKLFF.

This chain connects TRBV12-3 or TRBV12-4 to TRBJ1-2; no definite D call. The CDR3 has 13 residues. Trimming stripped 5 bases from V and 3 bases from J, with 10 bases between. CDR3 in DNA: TGTGCCAGCAGTCTTACCCGGGACTATGGCTACACCTTC. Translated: CASSLTRDYGYTF.